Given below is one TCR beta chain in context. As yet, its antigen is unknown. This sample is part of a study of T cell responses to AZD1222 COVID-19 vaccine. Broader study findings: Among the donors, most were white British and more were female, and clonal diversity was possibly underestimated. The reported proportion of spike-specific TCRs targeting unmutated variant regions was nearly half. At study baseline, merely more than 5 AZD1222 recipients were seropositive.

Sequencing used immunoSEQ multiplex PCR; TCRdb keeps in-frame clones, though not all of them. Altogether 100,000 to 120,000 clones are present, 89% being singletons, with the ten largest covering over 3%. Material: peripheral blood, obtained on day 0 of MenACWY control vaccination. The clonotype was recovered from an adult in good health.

CDR3 residues: CAITKQEPYEQYF. CDR3 nucleotides: TGTGCCATCACCAAACAGGAACCCTACGAGCAGTACTTC. This rearrangement joins TRBV10-3 to TRBJ2-7; tentative D call: TRBD1 (5 bases). The CDR3 loop spans 13 amino acids. V was cut by 7 bases and J by 2 bases, with 12 bases left in between. CDR1 ENHRY and CDR2 SYGVKD come from the germline V gene.